The next 3 T cell receptor beta chains were all read from a single sample in a study of blood T cell repertoires in COVID-19. Sequenced by immunoSEQ multiplex PCR; TCRdb stores in-frame clones only, minus some. The sample contains approximately 200,000 clones, 85% of which appear only once. Material for sequencing was PBMCs or T cells enriched from blood (not recorded which). These receptors were obtained from a middle-aged man who had recovered from COVID-19.

The chain uses TRBV9 and TRBJ2-7, with 10 positions matching TRBD1. The V segment lost 3 bases and the J segment 2 bases; nucleotides outside the gene matches: 5. The CDR3 contains 15 residues. Germline values: CDR1 SGDLS, CDR2 YYNGEE. The CDR3 loop is CASSGGDRGTYEQYF. The CDR3 nucleotides read TGTGCCAGCAGCGGTGGGGACAGGGGCACCTACGAGCAGTACTTC.

This chain connects TRBV15 to TRBJ2-7, with 11 nucleotides matching TRBD1. The CDR3 is 15 amino acids. V lost 2 bases, J lost 6 bases, and 6 bases stayed unmatched. Germline V lookup: CDR1 LNHNV, CDR2 YYDKDF (reference sequence). The CDR3 here is CATSRRAGTGGEQYF. The CDR3 DNA follows: TGTGCCACCAGCAGAAGGGCCGGGACAGGGGGCGAGCAGTACTTC.

The V and J genes are TRBV6-5 and TRBJ2-1, with 8 bases that match TRBD2. The CDR3 extends over 14 amino acids. J lost 8 bases, V lost 4 bases, and 7 bases had no gene match. Germline lookup yields CDR1 MNHEY and CDR2 SVGAGI. CDR3 loop: CASSSSGSNHEQFF. CDR3 DNA: TGTGCCAGCAGTTCCAGCGGGAGTAATCATGAGCAGTTCTTC.